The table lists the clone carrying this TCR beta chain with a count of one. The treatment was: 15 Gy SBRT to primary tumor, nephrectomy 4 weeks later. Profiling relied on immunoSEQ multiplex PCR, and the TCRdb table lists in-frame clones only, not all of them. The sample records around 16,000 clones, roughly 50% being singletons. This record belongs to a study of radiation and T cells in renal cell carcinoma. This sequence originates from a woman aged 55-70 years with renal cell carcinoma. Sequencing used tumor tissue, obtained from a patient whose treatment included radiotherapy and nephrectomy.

The CDR3 sequence: CASSSLRGFGETQYF. In nucleotides, the CDR3 is TGTGCCAGCAGCTCTCTGCGGGGATTTGGGGAGACCCAGTACTTC. The chain couples TRBV7-2 to TRBJ2-5; D is possibly TRBD2 (6 bases). Germline CDR1 SGHTA, CDR2 FQGNSA. Deletions cut 4 bases from V and 5 bases from J, with 17 bases between. This CDR3 has 15 residues. Based on the CDR3 plus reference TRBV7-2 and TRBJ2-5, the full variable domain is GAGVSQSPSNKVTEKGKDVELRCDPISGHTALYWYRQSLGQGLEFLIYFQGNSAPDKSGLPSDRFSAERTGGSVSTLTIQRTQQEDSAVYLCASSSLRGFGETQYFGPGTRLLVL.